The 3 T cell receptor beta chains presented below share a single source sample, sequenced in a study of blood T cell repertoires in COVID-19. Some clones are missing from TCRdb's copy, which holds only in-frame ones; the method was immunoSEQ multiplex PCR. The profile shows about 80,000 clones, 83% of them singletons. Specimen: peripheral blood. The source of these receptors is an elderly man with active or convalescent COVID-19.

The genes are TRBV4-3 and TRBJ1-3, with a weak D call TRBD1 (6 bases). This CDR3 region has 15 residues. Trimming took 1 base from V and 0 from J, leaving 7 bases between them. Germline-derived CDR1 and CDR2 are LGHNA and YSLEER. In DNA, the CDR3 is TGCGCCAGCAGCCAAGCGACAGGCTCTGGAAACACCATATATTTT. Amino acid sequence: CASSQATGSGNTIYF.

The gene calls are TRBV21-1 and TRBJ2-7; TRBD1, the table's D call, lacks a check against the DNA. TRBV21-1 is a pseudogene. The CDR3 length is 11 residues. Here the CDR3 reads CASSGLFEQYF. The CDR3 DNA reads as TGTGCCAGCAGCGGCCTTTTCGAGCAGTACTTC.

In DNA, the CDR3 is TGTGCCAGCAGCCAAGATCGTTTCGAGCAGTACTTC. This sequence encodes CASSQDRFEQYF. The chain joins TRBV3-1 (or the pseudogene TRBV3-2) to TRBJ2-7; D is unresolved. The CDR3 runs to 12 residues. CDR1 and CDR2 (germline): LGHDT, YNNKEL (reference sequence). V lost 0 bases and J 6 bases, leaving 6 bases between the germline ends.